This TCR beta chain is from a study of blood T cell repertoires in COVID-19. Study context: The United States, Italy and Spain provided the acute and convalescent COVID-19 samples.

The CDR3 runs to 15 residues. Trimming took 4 bases from V and 5 from J; bases not matched to a gene: 9. The germline V gene has CDR1 SGHNT and CDR2 YYREEE (reference sequence). Study processing details: Amplification of reference gene primers was used by the study to estimate nucleated cell counts. Sequenced by immunoSEQ multiplex PCR; TCRdb stores in-frame clones only, minus some. The D gene and trimming were derived from the DNA, and the V and J assignments and clone size from that table. This table holds 190,000 or so clones, roughly 78% found once. The receptor was derived from a woman aged 80 or over with active or convalescent COVID-19. This rearrangement joins TRBV5-4 to TRBJ2-5; the match to TRBD1 covers 9 bases. Material for sequencing was peripheral blood. Here the CDR3 reads CASSRKDRGVETQYF. In DNA form, the CDR3 reads TGTGCCAGCAGCCGAAAGGACAGGGGAGTGGAGACCCAGTACTTC.